Given below is one TCR beta chain in context. Its specificity is unknown. The CDR3 has 13 amino acids. The germline V gene encodes CDR1 WNHNN and CDR2 SYGVQD (reference sequence). V was trimmed by 6 bases and J by 1 base, leaving 6 bases between them. The entry originates in a study of T cell responses to AZD1222 COVID-19 vaccine. At the level of the study: Pooling was applied to second doses at about 4 or about 12 weeks. General study results and limits: Dominant CD4 TCR responses targeted spike regions 160-218 and 743-854. Sampled repertoires all dated from after the peak T cell response.

This table comes from immunoSEQ multiplex PCR, and its TCRdb copy is limited to in-frame clones, with some not included. Of about 140,000 clones in the sample, approximately 91% were seen once. The gene calls are TRBV10-1 and TRBJ2-2, with D unclear. The clonotype originates from an adult in good health. The source was peripheral blood, collected on day 0 of AZD1222 vaccination. CDR3 amino acids: CASRARNTGELFF. The CDR3 DNA is TGCGCCAGCAGAGCTCGGAACACCGGGGAGCTGTTTTTT.